This T cell receptor beta chain was retrieved from a study of blood T cell repertoires in COVID-19. Study overall: Both acute and convalescent COVID-19 samples were obtained from the United States, Italy and Spain. T cells, B-cell-depleted T cells, or PBMCs supplied cDNA or gDNA.

This CDR3 region has 13 residues. V lost 5 bases and J 6 bases, leaving 11 bases between the germline ends. Germline lookup yields CDR1 MNHEY and CDR2 SVGEGT. Original processing notes: Scientists estimated how many nucleated cells there were by amplifying reference gene primers. This table comes from immunoSEQ multiplex PCR, and its TCRdb copy is limited to in-frame clones, with some not included. Clone size and V and J calls were adopted from that table, with D and trimming inferred from the DNA. The sample carries about 380,000 clones, 85% to 90% recorded once. Participants spanned ages about 18 to 90 years and resided in about two dozen US areas.

This clonotype was sampled from a woman between 18 and 29 years old who had recovered from COVID-19. What was sequenced was PBMCs or T cells enriched from blood (not recorded which). The chain joins TRBV6-2 or TRBV6-3 to TRBJ1-5, with D possibly TRBD1 on 6 matching bases. The CDR3 reads CASSHGGLQPQHF. The CDR3 region has the DNA TGTGCCAGCAGTCACGGGGGGCTTCAGCCCCAGCATTTT.